What follows are 25 T cell receptor beta chains derived from one specimen sequenced in a study of blood T cell repertoires in COVID-19. The repertoire was sequenced with immunoSEQ multiplex PCR; TCRdb's copy has only in-frame clones and lacks some. This table holds about 320,000 clones, over 75% found once. Sequences were obtained from PBMCs or T cells enriched from blood (not recorded which). These TCRs come from a woman aged 18-35 years who had recovered from COVID-19.

The genes are TRBV6-5 and TRBJ2-1; D remains unclear. CDR1 MNHEY and CDR2 SVGAGI come from the germline V gene. The CDR3 contains 11 residues. V was trimmed by 6 bases and J by 8 bases, leaving 8 bases between them. The CDR3 DNA sequence: TGTGCCAGCAGACGCAGTGATGAGCAGTTCTTC. This gives the protein CASRRSDEQFF.

This chain connects TRBV18 to TRBJ1-1; TRBD1 matches 10 bases. The germline gives CDR1 KGHSH, CDR2 LQKENI. This CDR3 has 16 residues. J was trimmed by 6 bases and V by 0 bases; bases with no gene match: 7. DNA of the CDR3: TGTGCCAGCTCACCACCAGGAAGGGACAGGGGTTCTGAAGCTTTCTTT. Its protein product is CASSPPGRDRGSEAFF.

This clone appeared a few times. The chain recombines TRBV5-1 with TRBJ2-1, with 8 bases that match TRBD1. V was pared by 4 bases and J by 7 bases, with 7 bases of the junction left unmatched. The CDR3 loop spans 14 amino acids. Germline V gives CDR1 SGHRS, CDR2 YFSETQ. The CDR3 DNA follows: TGCGCCAGCAGCGAGGGACAGGCAGGGAATGAGCAGTTCTTC. It translates to CASSEGQAGNEQFF.

This clone was seen many times. V gene TRBV11-2 combines with J gene TRBJ1-1; 9 bases are a match to TRBD1. The CDR3 loop spans 12 amino acids. The J segment lost 6 bases and the V segment lost 5 bases, leaving 1 base of the junction unmatched. CDR1 is SGHAT and CDR2 is FQNNGV in the germline V gene. The CDR3 coding sequence is TGTGCCAGCAGCAACAGGGGGCCTGAAGCTTTCTTT. Protein product: CASSNRGPEAFF.

This clone was recorded a few times. The rearrangement joins TRBV30 to TRBJ1-4; TRBD1 agrees at 8 bases. CDR1 and CDR2 (germline): GTSNPN, SVGIG (reference sequence). With V trimmed by 1 base and J by 4 bases, 5 bases remained unmatched. The CDR3 has 15 residues. Here the CDR3 reads CAWSGADRVNEKLFF. The DNA for the CDR3 is TGTGCCTGGAGTGGGGCGGACAGGGTTAATGAAAAACTGTTTTTT.

The gene calls are TRBV11-3 and TRBJ1-5, with 7 bases lining up with TRBD1. This CDR3 region has 19 residues. The V segment lost 0 bases and the J segment 2 bases; nucleotides outside the gene matches: 13. Germline V gene sequence: CDR1 SGHNT, CDR2 YENEEA. CDR3 amino acids: CASSLDNRDRRHGNQPQHF. The CDR3 DNA sequence: TGTGCCAGCAGCTTAGATAATAGGGACAGACGACATGGCAATCAGCCCCAGCATTTT.

This chain connects TRBV27 to TRBJ1-2; D perhaps matches TRBD1 (6 bases). Germline CDR1 MNHEY, CDR2 SMNVEV (reference sequence). V was trimmed by 3 bases and J by 8 bases, leaving 10 bases between them. This CDR3 has 12 residues. Here the CDR3 DNA reads TGTGCCAGCAGTTTTGCAGGGGAGGGCTACACCTTC. Translating gives CASSFAGEGYTF.

This clone showed up just once. V usage is TRBV27 and J usage is TRBJ2-7, with D maybe TRBD2 (7 bases). The CDR3 consists of 15 residues. V shed 11 bases and J shed 6 bases, with 26 bases lying between them. The V gene's germline CDR1 is MNHEY and CDR2 SMNVEV (reference sequence). In nucleotides, the CDR3 is TGTGCCTCGGGATCGGGGGCGGGAGAACCAGGCGAGCAGTACTTC. This gives the protein CASGSGAGEPGEQYF.

The chain carries TRBV5-1 and TRBJ2-5, with 8 bases lining up with TRBD1. This CDR3 region has 15 residues. Germline CDR1 SGHRS, CDR2 YFSETQ. The junction had 7 bases not matched to a gene; V was cut back by 4 bases and J by 2 bases. The CDR3 reads CASSPIGQGQETQYF. The CDR3 region has the DNA TGCGCCAGCAGCCCTATTGGACAGGGTCAAGAGACCCAGTACTTC.

The V call is TRBV7-9, the J call TRBJ2-1; 11 bases line up with TRBD2. The CDR3 is made up of 16 amino acids. Unmatched junction bases numbered 6, after V lost 4 bases and J lost 4 bases. Germline V lookup: CDR1 SEHNR, CDR2 FQNEAQ (reference sequence). The CDR3 DNA sequence: TGTGCCAGCAGCTCGAACTTAGCGGGGGGGTACAATGAGCAGTTCTTC. As protein: CASSSNLAGGYNEQFF.

The rearrangement joins TRBV3-1 (or the pseudogene TRBV3-2) to TRBJ1-1; TRBD1 matches 9 bases. Germline V gene data show CDR1 as LGHDT and CDR2 as YNNKEL (reference sequence). Germline trimming cut 3 bases from V and 10 bases from J; bases unmatched to any gene: 12. This CDR3 region has 15 residues. In DNA, the CDR3 is TGTGCCAGCAGCCATACTACCGGGACAGGGTACGGAGCTTTCTTT. Amino acids: CASSHTTGTGYGAFF.

This chain connects TRBV27 to TRBJ1-3; tentative D call: TRBD1 (6 bases). CDR1 is MNHEY, CDR2 SMNVEV, per germline (reference sequence). V dropped 0 bases and J dropped 4 bases, with 16 bases sitting between them. This CDR3 spans 17 amino acids. The CDR3, as DNA: TGTGCCAGCAGTTTATCGGGGGTCAGGGGAACCGGAAACACCATATATTTT. It specifies CASSLSGVRGTGNTIYF.

This rearrangement joins TRBV27 to TRBJ2-3, with D tentatively TRBD2 (6 bases). The V gene lost 4 bases and the J gene lost 0 bases, with 23 bases spanning the gap. Germline values: CDR1 MNHEY, CDR2 SMNVEV (reference sequence). The CDR3 length is 19 residues. The CDR3 nucleotides are TGTGCCAGCAGTTGCTATCCGCCCACGGCGGGGTGTAGCACAGATACGCAGTATTTT. It codes for CASSCYPPTAGCSTDTQYF.

The CDR3 region is CASSESMNTEAFF. For the CDR3, the DNA is TGTGCCAGCTCCGAGTCCATGAACACTGAAGCTTTCTTT. The chain has TRBV9 and TRBJ1-1, with D unclear. CDR1 and CDR2 from the germline V gene are SGDLS and YYNGEE. CDR3 size: 13 residues. V gave up 7 bases and J gave up 0 bases, with 10 bases separating them.

The count of this clone is one. This chain uses TRBV4-1 with TRBJ1-1; 9 nucleotides match TRBD1. The V segment lost 0 bases and the J segment 1 base; nucleotides outside the gene matches: 9. Germline V gene sequence: CDR1 MGHRA, CDR2 YSYEKL. This CDR3 has 18 amino acids. The CDR3 nucleotides read TGCGCCAGCAGCCAAGATCAAACCGTGGACAGGGGGAACACTGAAGCTTTCTTT. Residues: CASSQDQTVDRGNTEAFF.

The V call is TRBV21-1, the J call TRBJ1-5; the table's D gene call, TRBD1, was not cross checked with the DNA. TRBV21-1 is given as a pseudogene. The CDR3 is made up of 16 amino acids. The CDR3, as DNA: TGTGCCAGCAGCAAAGATGGCAGGGGGTGGCATCAGCCCCAGCATTTT. It yields the protein CASSKDGRGWHQPQHF.

The chain has TRBV10-3 and TRBJ2-3; TRBD2 aligns across 13 bases. The V gene end was trimmed by 6 bases and the J gene end by 6 bases; junction bases not matched to a gene: 9. Germline V gene lookup returns CDR1 ENHRY and CDR2 SYGVKD. This CDR3 is built from 16 residues. In DNA, the CDR3 is TGTGCCATCAGCGGGACTAGCGGGGACGGACGGGATACGCAGTATTTT. It encodes CAISGTSGDGRDTQYF.

V and J are TRBV4-1 and TRBJ2-7, with 12 bases lining up with TRBD2. The J segment lost 5 bases and the V segment lost 2 bases, leaving 1 base of the junction unmatched. This CDR3 is built from 14 residues. Germline V CDR1 and CDR2: MGHRA, YSYEKL. CDR3 protein: CASSQLAGGDEQYF. The CDR3 region has the DNA TGCGCCAGCAGCCAACTAGCGGGAGGGGACGAGCAGTACTTC.

The rearrangement uses TRBV30 and TRBJ1-6, with 7 bases that match TRBD1. V lost 4 bases to trimming and J lost 6 bases; unmatched junction nucleotides: 6. Germline V CDR1 and CDR2: GTSNPN, SVGIG (reference sequence). The CDR3 length is 14 residues. DNA of the CDR3: TGTGCCTGGACAGGGGCAGGGGGTAATTCACCCCTCCACTTT. Translated, it gives CAWTGAGGNSPLHF. The complete variable domain, with remaining parts taken from reference TRBV30 and TRBJ1-6, reads SQTIHQWPATLVQPVGSPLSLECTVEGTSNPNLYWYRQAAGRGLQLLFYSVGIGQISSEVPQNLSASRPQDRQFILSSKKLLLSDSGFYLCAWTGAGGNSPLHFGNGTRLTVT.

The chain has TRBV9 and TRBJ1-3; TRBD1 might be the D (5 bases). Trimming left V 4 bases short and J 0 bases short, with 14 bases between. Germline V gene sequence: CDR1 SGDLS, CDR2 YYNGEE. The CDR3 is made up of 16 amino acids. CDR3 DNA: TGTGCCAGCAGCCCAAGGGGAGGCCCCTCTGGAAACACCATATATTTT. It codes for CASSPRGGPSGNTIYF.

The V and J genes are TRBV10-3 and TRBJ1-1; 11 nucleotides line up with TRBD1. This CDR3 spans 13 amino acids. The V and J ends lost 9 bases and 6 bases, in that order; junction bases with no gene match: 6. Looked up from germline, CDR1 is ENHRY and CDR2 is SYGVKD. CDR3 in amino acids: CAIRTGGFAEAFF. For the CDR3, the DNA is TGTGCCATAAGGACAGGGGGCTTCGCTGAAGCTTTCTTT.

This clone occurred once. The rearrangement uses TRBV7-2 and TRBJ1-2, with 9 bases lining up with TRBD1. This CDR3 has 15 residues. Germline V gives CDR1 SGHTA, CDR2 FQGNSA. The V and J ends lost 3 bases and 4 bases, in that order; junction bases with no gene match: 6. CDR3 protein: CASSFSTGGVYGYTF. The CDR3 DNA reads as TGTGCCAGCAGCTTTTCGACAGGGGGGGTCTATGGCTACACCTTC.

J is TRBJ2-1 and V is TRBV10-3; 10 bases are shared with TRBD2. Germline V CDR1 and CDR2: ENHRY, SYGVKD. V shed 6 bases and J 2 bases; nucleotides not matched to a gene: 4. The CDR3 covers 15 residues. In DNA form, the CDR3 reads TGTGCCATCAGCGGGACTAGCGAAGCCTACAATGAGCAGTTCTTC. It translates to CAISGTSEAYNEQFF.

The chain couples TRBV24-1 to TRBJ2-1; the D gene is possibly TRBD1 (6 bases). CDR1 and CDR2 from the germline V gene are KGHDR and SFDVKD. V was clipped by 9 bases and J by 1 base, with 12 bases between them. There are 14 residues in the CDR3. CDR3 protein: CATEVGGSYNEQFF. The CDR3 DNA is TGTGCCACCGAGGTAGGGGGATCCTACAATGAGCAGTTCTTC.

This chain connects TRBV9 to TRBJ1-3; TRBD1 matches at 8 bases. CDR3 length: 16 residues. Trimming took 0 bases from V and 2 from J; bases not matched to a gene: 4. Looked up from germline, CDR1 is SGDLS and CDR2 is YYNGEE. CDR3 DNA sequence: TGTGCCAGCAGCGTAGAGGGGGACAGGACTGGAAACACCATATATTTT. This translates into CASSVEGDRTGNTIYF.